Below are 28 T cell receptor beta chains sequenced from a single sample in a study of blood T cell repertoires in COVID-19 (dated by TCRdb to 2020 to 2022). Libraries came from the immunoSEQ multiplex PCR assay. The table comes from immuneACCESS by way of TCRdb, which keeps in-frame sequences with V and J called. Part of the clones is missing from these tables; in studies checked, under half for an unresolved V gene and the rest for unknown reasons. This sample lists approximately 130,000 clones; just over 75% were detected once. The ten largest clones add up to 11% of the sample. The sequenced material came from peripheral blood. These receptors were obtained from a human donor in a cohort sampled during active COVID-19.

This chain connects TRBV21-1 to TRBJ1-1; the table's D call, TRBD1, has no DNA check behind it. TRBV21-1 is annotated as a pseudogene. The CDR3 is 14 residues long. The DNA for the CDR3 is TGTGCCAGCAGCAAACCTGGACAGAACACTGAAGCTTTCTTT. It encodes CASSKPGQNTEAFF.

This clone was detected a few times. V usage is TRBV9 and J usage is TRBJ2-5; 12 nucleotides line up with TRBD2. The CDR3 loop spans 18 amino acids. The V gene end was trimmed by 4 bases and the J gene end by 5 bases; junction bases not matched to a gene: 15. From germline, CDR1 is SGDLS and CDR2 YYNGEE. CDR3 loop: CASSPDSLTSGGVETQYF. In nucleotides, the CDR3 is TGTGCCAGCAGCCCAGATTCCCTGACTAGCGGGGGTGTGGAGACCCAGTACTTC.

The gene calls are TRBV5-1 and TRBJ1-2, with D uncertain. The CDR3 has 18 amino acids. Per germline, CDR1 SGHRS and CDR2 YFSETQ. The germline V and J ends were trimmed by 4 bases and 0 bases, with 22 bases remaining between them. The chain's CDR3 is CASSATGSFSPTNYGYTF. The CDR3 region has the DNA TGCGCCAGCAGCGCAACGGGGAGCTTCAGCCCTACTAACTATGGCTACACCTTC.

The chain combines TRBV11-2 with TRBJ1-1; perhaps TRBD1 as D (6 bases). This CDR3 has 13 amino acids. From germline, CDR1 is SGHAT and CDR2 FQNNGV. V shed 5 bases and J shed 4 bases, with 11 bases lying between them. For the CDR3, the DNA is TGTGCCAGCAGCCCCTGGGGGCTCACTGAAGCTTTCTTT. Its protein is CASSPWGLTEAFF.

In this sample, this clone turned up a few times. The CDR3: CASSPPGQGGEQYF. The CDR3 coding sequence is TGTGCCAGCAGCCCACCGGGACAGGGTGGCGAGCAGTACTTC. The chain combines TRBV5-5 with TRBJ2-7; TRBD1 matches at 9 bases. Germline trimming cut 4 bases from V and 6 bases from J; bases unmatched to any gene: 8. In germline, CDR1 is SGHKS, CDR2 YYEKEE (reference sequence). The CDR3 covers 14 residues.

CDR3 in amino acids: CASSLSTWQGSTEAFF. Here the CDR3 DNA reads TGTGCCAGCAGCTTATCCACGTGGCAGGGAAGCACTGAAGCTTTCTTT. The rearrangement joins TRBV11-2 to TRBJ1-1; D may be TRBD1 (5 bases). With 2 bases removed from V and 4 bases from J, the gap between germline ends came to 17 bases. Germline CDR1 and CDR2: SGHAT and FQNNGV. This CDR3 spans 16 amino acids.

The rearrangement links TRBV28 to TRBJ2-5; D uncertain. V lost 1 base and J lost 4, with 7 bases in between. Germline CDR1 and CDR2: MDHEN and SYDVKM. The CDR3 runs 13 residues. CDR3 residues: CASSLSNPETQYF. The CDR3 bases are TGTGCCAGCAGTTTATCTAATCCAGAGACCCAGTACTTC.

The chain joins TRBV18 to TRBJ1-2, with TRBD1 identical over 8 bases. Losses at the gene ends were 3 bases for V and 11 bases for J; bases not matched to a gene: 20. CDR1 is KGHSH and CDR2 is LQKENI in the germline V gene. The CDR3 spans 17 residues. This CDR3 reads CASSPGTGIIGSRGYTF. DNA of the CDR3: TGTGCCAGCTCACCGGGGACAGGAATAATCGGTAGTAGGGGATACACCTTC.

The genes are TRBV5-1 and TRBJ1-6; perhaps TRBD1 as D (6 bases). This CDR3 has 16 residues. Looked up from germline, CDR1 is SGHRS and CDR2 is YFSETQ. Trimming left V 4 bases short and J 3 bases short, with 14 bases between. This chain's CDR3 is CASSPQTGVYNSPLHF. CDR3 bases: TGCGCCAGCAGCCCCCAGACAGGCGTCTATAATTCACCCCTCCACTTT.

The chain carries TRBV7-9 and TRBJ2-3; TRBD2 aligns across 7 bases. The CDR3 runs 17 residues. Losses at the gene ends were 2 bases for V and 2 bases for J; bases not matched to a gene: 10. Germline V gene lookup returns CDR1 SEHNR and CDR2 FQNEAQ (reference sequence). The CDR3 DNA reads TGTGCCAGCAGCTTAAAGCTCGCGACTAGCCTCACAGATACGCAGTATTTT. Translation: CASSLKLATSLTDTQYF.

V usage is TRBV6-5 and J usage is TRBJ1-2, with D maybe TRBD1 (5 bases). The V end was cut by 7 bases, the J end by 0 bases, with 15 bases between. Germline V gene sequence: CDR1 MNHEY, CDR2 SVGAGI. This CDR3 region has 15 residues. For the CDR3, the DNA is TGTGCCAGCACCAGAACAGGCGTTGCTAACTATGGCTACACCTTC. Translating it yields CASTRTGVANYGYTF.

The rearrangement uses TRBV6-5 and TRBJ1-1, with 8 bases aligning to TRBD1. The CDR3 spans 16 residues. The V segment lost 2 bases and the J segment 6 bases; nucleotides outside the gene matches: 11. Germline values: CDR1 MNHEY, CDR2 SVGAGI. CDR3 amino acids: CASSYRDRTGRPEAFF. The CDR3 nucleotides are TGTGCCAGCAGTTACAGAGATAGGACAGGGAGGCCTGAAGCTTTCTTT.

V is TRBV6-5 and J is TRBJ1-5, with 7 positions matching TRBD1. Germline loops: CDR1 MNHEY, CDR2 SVGAGI. The CDR3 consists of 16 residues. J was trimmed by 3 bases and V by 4 bases; bases with no gene match: 9. The CDR3 region has the DNA TGTGCCAGCAGTTCCACCGGGACAGCTTTCAATCAGCCCCAGCATTTT. This encodes CASSSTGTAFNQPQHF.

This chain connects TRBV27 to TRBJ1-1, with D perhaps TRBD1 (5 bases). CDR3 length: 13 amino acids. Between the trimmed V and J ends, which lost 4 bases and 0 bases, there was a span of 6 bases. Germline loops: CDR1 MNHEY, CDR2 SMNVEV (reference sequence). The CDR3, as DNA: TGTGCCAGCAGTTGGGGCATGAACACTGAAGCTTTCTTT. It specifies CASSWGMNTEAFF.

The gene calls are TRBV5-1 and TRBJ2-7, with D tentatively TRBD1 (5 bases). The CDR3 spans 14 residues. The germline V gene encodes CDR1 SGHRS and CDR2 YFSETQ. Trimming took off 0 bases at V and 7 bases at J, with 14 bases between the two ends. CDR3 amino acids: CASSLGQSSGEQYF. The CDR3 DNA follows: TGCGCCAGCAGCTTGGGACAGTCGTCCGGAGAGCAGTACTTC. The entire variable domain, with the rest obtained from reference TRBV5-1 and TRBJ2-7, is as follows: KAGVTQTPRYLIKTRGQQVTLSCSPISGHRSVSWYQQTPGQGLQFLFEYFSETQRNKGNFPGRFSGRQFSNSRSEMNVSTLELGDSALYLCASSLGQSSGEQYFGPGTRLTVT.

This clone was detected once. This chain links TRBV5-1 with TRBJ2-7, with D perhaps matching TRBD1 (5 bases). CDR3 length: 14 amino acids. V lost 3 bases and J 4 bases, leaving 14 bases between the germline ends. The germline CDR1 and CDR2 sequences are SGHRS and YFSETQ. CDR3 loop: CASSSRRAGYEQYF. Written as DNA, the CDR3 is TGCGCCAGCAGCTCACGAAGGGCAGGGTACGAGCAGTACTTC.

This clone was seen a handful of times. The chain couples TRBV7-2 to TRBJ1-6; D ambiguous. CDR3 length equals 15 residues. The germline gives CDR1 SGHTA, CDR2 FQGNSA. Trimming shortened V by 5 bases and J by 9 bases, and 17 bases separated the two germline ends. The CDR3: CASSQGLLLGSPLHF. CDR3 in DNA: TGTGCCAGCAGCCAAGGTCTGCTCCTAGGTTCACCCCTCCACTTT. Full variable domain (outside the CDR3, taken from reference TRBV7-2 and TRBJ1-6): GAGVSQSPSNKVTEKGKDVELRCDPISGHTALYWYRQSLGQGLEFLIYFQGNSAPDKSGLPSDRFSAERTGGSVSTLTIQRTQQEDSAVYLCASSQGLLLGSPLHFGNGTRLTVT.

The rearrangement uses TRBV14 and TRBJ1-2; 7 bases map to TRBD1. The V segment lost 1 base and the J segment 8 bases; nucleotides outside the gene matches: 7. Germline values: CDR1 SGHDN, CDR2 FVKESK. The CDR3 totals 14 residues. CDR3 DNA sequence: TGTGCCAGCAGCCAAGCTCAGGGGGTCGCGGGCTACACCTTC. This gives the protein CASSQAQGVAGYTF.

The chain combines TRBV24-1 with TRBJ2-2; unclear D gene. The CDR3 totals 15 residues. Trimming removed 7 bases from V and 2 bases from J, with 13 bases in between. CDR1 KGHDR and CDR2 SFDVKD come from the germline V gene. The CDR3 is CATREASINTGELFF. CDR3 nucleotides: TGTGCCACCAGGGAAGCGAGTATAAACACCGGGGAGCTGTTTTTT.

V is TRBV9 and J is TRBJ1-1; tentatively, D is TRBD1 (5 bases). Per the germline V gene, CDR1 is SGDLS and CDR2 is YYNGEE. Trimming took off 5 bases at V and 11 bases at J, with 16 bases between the two ends. The CDR3 covers 12 residues. This chain's CDR3 is CASSAGGVYAFF. CDR3 DNA: TGTGCCAGCAGTGCTGGGGGGGTTTATGCTTTCTTT.

The chain carries TRBV5-1 and TRBJ2-5; 10 positions match TRBD1. Germline CDR1 and CDR2: SGHRS and YFSETQ. This CDR3 contains 14 residues. The trim removed 3 bases at V and 6 bases at J, leaving 5 bases unmatched. This CDR3 reads CASSSGQGGQTQYF. The CDR3 DNA reads as TGCGCCAGCAGCTCCGGACAGGGGGGGCAGACCCAGTACTTC. Filled out from reference TRBV5-1 and TRBJ2-5, the complete variable domain reads KAGVTQTPRYLIKTRGQQVTLSCSPISGHRSVSWYQQTPGQGLQFLFEYFSETQRNKGNFPGRFSGRQFSNSRSEMNVSTLELGDSALYLCASSSGQGGQTQYFGPGTRLLVL.

The chain employs TRBV27 and TRBJ1-5; possible D gene TRBD1, 6 bases. The CDR3 sequence is 15 residues long. Trimming shortened V by 4 bases and J by 0 bases, and 10 bases separated the two germline ends. Germline V gives CDR1 MNHEY, CDR2 SMNVEV (reference sequence). The CDR3 sequence: CASSSGTHSNQPQHF. CDR3 nucleotide sequence: TGTGCCAGCAGTTCCGGGACACATAGCAATCAGCCCCAGCATTTT.

The chain combines TRBV6-6 with TRBJ1-5; D possibly corresponds to TRBD1 (6 bases). The CDR3 sequence is 15 residues long. Germline values: CDR1 MNHNY, CDR2 SVGAGI (reference sequence). V shed 0 bases and J shed 5 bases, with 11 bases lying between them. The CDR3 DNA reads TGTGCCAGCAGTTACTCGACAGGAAATGATCAGCCCCAGCATTTT. It yields the protein CASSYSTGNDQPQHF.

The chain recombines TRBV5-1 with TRBJ2-2, with 7 positions matching TRBD1. Germline CDR1 reads SGHRS; CDR2 reads YFSETQ. Trimming at V came to 1 base and at J to 2 bases, leaving 8 bases not matched to a gene. This CDR3 region has 17 residues. For the CDR3, the DNA is TGCGCCAGCAGCTTGTCCACCGGGACAGTCAACACCGGGGAGCTGTTTTTT. The encoded protein is CASSLSTGTVNTGELFF. Full variable domain (rest looked up from reference TRBV5-1 and TRBJ2-2): KAGVTQTPRYLIKTRGQQVTLSCSPISGHRSVSWYQQTPGQGLQFLFEYFSETQRNKGNFPGRFSGRQFSNSRSEMNVSTLELGDSALYLCASSLSTGTVNTGELFFGEGSRLTVL.

The chain has TRBV4-1 and TRBJ1-3; D may be TRBD1 (5 bases). There are 16 residues in the CDR3. Germline V gives CDR1 MGHRA, CDR2 YSYEKL. Trimming left V 4 bases short and J 4 bases short, with 17 bases between. As DNA, the CDR3 is TGCGCCAGCAGCCGCCGAGACAGTGACAAAGGAAACACCATATATTTT. Protein product: CASSRRDSDKGNTIYF.

The chain combines TRBV7-9 with TRBJ2-3; perhaps TRBD1 as D (6 bases). From germline, CDR1 is SEHNR and CDR2 FQNEAQ (reference sequence). This CDR3 comprises 15 residues. V gave up 7 bases and J gave up 1 base, with 15 bases separating them. The CDR3 reads CASIRRGIGTDTQYF. The CDR3 region has the DNA TGTGCCAGCATCCGAAGGGGGATTGGCACAGATACGCAGTATTTT.

This chain links TRBV2 with TRBJ2-7, with a possible D match to TRBD1 (8 bases). V lost 5 bases and J lost 5, with 19 bases in between. This CDR3 region has 15 residues. From germline, CDR1 is SNHLY and CDR2 FYNNEI. The CDR3 spells CASSHLTGGENEQYF. CDR3 bases: TGTGCCAGCAGTCACCTAACAGGGGGGGAGAACGAGCAGTACTTC. The whole variable domain, remainder taken from reference TRBV2 and TRBJ2-7, is EPEVTQTPSHQVTQMGQEVILRCVPISNHLYFYWYRQILGQKVEFLVSFYNNEISEKSEIFDDQFSVERPDGSNFTLKIRSTKLEDSAMYFCASSHLTGGENEQYFGPGTRLTVT.

The count of this clone is one. The chain employs TRBV19 and TRBJ2-3; D remains ambiguous. The CDR3 runs 13 residues. Germline V gene lookup returns CDR1 LNHDA and CDR2 SQIVND (reference sequence). The V and J ends lost 0 bases and 6 bases respectively, with 7 bases between them. CDR3 residues: CASSIDHSDTQYF. The DNA for the CDR3 is TGTGCCAGTAGTATAGATCATTCCGATACGCAGTATTTT.